This TCR beta chain was captured in a study of response to subunit inactivated influenza vaccine. TCRdb fed the RT-PCR reads into MiXCR, producing one record per CDR3 protein. The repertoire holds a few hundred thousand distinct CDR3 sequences, with around 10% as singletons. This clonotype was seen at least ten times. Another study also made use of these data, one on T cells expressing NK-cell markers. This second report adds: Synthesis of TCR beta cDNA relied on 5'RACE template switching carrying UMIs. Just one sequenced donor of eight was HCMV-seronegative, while seven were seropositive. For several experiments, T cell sorting was restricted to the alpha-beta TCR population by means of an anti-gamma-delta TCR antibody. Dominant NKG2C+ clonotypes accounted for roughly 1.0-7.0% of CD8+ T cells in about six donors.

The source is a man aged 50 or older who received an inactivated influenza vaccine. The sequenced sample was PBMCs from blood, obtained on the day of vaccination.

This chain's CDR3 is CASSLLAGLYNEQFF. The CDR3 nucleotides are TGTGCCAGCAGCCTGCTAGCTGGCCTCTACAATGAGCAGTTCTTC. This chain links TRBV7-3 with TRBJ2-1, with a weak D call TRBD2 (5 bases). Germline CDR1 SGHTA, CDR2 FQGTGA. The CDR3 extends over 15 amino acids. Trimming removed 5 bases from V and 3 bases from J, with 14 bases in between. Complete variable domain (other parts from reference TRBV7-3 and TRBJ2-1): GAGVSQTPSNKVTEKGKYVELRCDPISGHTALYWYRQSLGQGPEFLIYFQGTGAADDSGLPNDRFFAVRPEGSVSTLKIQRTERGDSAVYLCASSLLAGLYNEQFFGPGTRLTVL.